This TCR beta chain was profiled in a study of graft-versus-host responses after intestinal transplantation. Study in general: Grafts that recipients had were multivisceral, liver-intestinal, or isolated intestinal transplants. All of the recipients had induction that used anti-thymocyte globulin, then tacrolimus and steroids for about 3 years.

This CDR3 region has 15 residues. CDR1 and CDR2 from the germline V gene are MNHNY and SVGAGI (reference sequence). The V segment lost 6 bases and the J segment 6 bases; nucleotides outside the gene matches: 5. The method was immunoSEQ multiplex PCR; TCRdb's version includes in-frame clones alone and lacks a portion of them. Of about 86,000 clones detected, 90% to 95% appear once; the ten largest clones hold around 0.49%. Points on this clone: Its antigen is not known.

Broader study findings: Detection of GvH clones occurred in recipient marrow, and some had their first appearance in ileum or blood. Clonal ratios of graft-versus-host to host-versus-graft in allografts were high for patients exhibiting graft-donor T cell macrochimerism.

The V and J genes are TRBV6-6 and TRBJ2-1; 13 nucleotides line up with TRBD2. This specimen was unstimulated CD8+ T cells sorted from spleen or lymph node cells, taken before intestinal transplant. This clonotype originated in a human donor who received an intestinal transplant. The CDR3 DNA is TGTGCCAGCAGCCTAACTAGCGGGAGGGCCAATGAGCAGTTCTTC. This encodes CASSLTSGRANEQFF.